This entry describes one T cell receptor (beta chain). The sample is drawn from a study of blood T cell repertoires in COVID-19. The wider study: Sites in the United States, Italy and Spain provided acute and convalescent COVID-19 samples. From T cells, B-cell-depleted T cells, or PBMCs came the material, which was cDNA or gDNA.

Original data processing: Reference gene primer amplification gave nucleated cell count estimates. Sequencing used immunoSEQ multiplex PCR; TCRdb keeps in-frame clones, though not all of them. V and J calls plus clone size are reproduced from that table; the DNA served to infer D and trimming. The profile shows roughly 140,000 clones, approximately 81% of them singletons. This receptor was obtained from a human donor in a cohort sampled during active COVID-19. The sequenced sample consisted of peripheral blood.

The CDR3 nucleotides are TGCAGCGGGGACAGGGGTAAGACCCAGTACTTC. This sequence encodes CSGDRGKTQYF. The V call is TRBV29-1, the J call TRBJ2-5; 10 nucleotides align to TRBD1. The CDR3 runs to 11 residues. The V segment lost 7 bases and the J segment 6 bases; nucleotides outside the gene matches: 2. Germline assignment: CDR1 SQVTM and CDR2 ANQGSEA.